These T cell receptor beta chains were read from a single sample in a study of blood T cells in healthy people across ages. TCRdb processed the 5' RACE reads anew with MiXCR; each CDR3 protein has one entry. The table lists 1.8 million or so distinct CDR3 sequences, about two fifths of them singletons, with under 30% in the top ten. Sequencing was performed on blood. These receptors all stem from a human donor in good health. CDR3s include the opening cysteine and the closing phenylalanine or tryptophan. The order of the fields is J gene, clone size, V gene, D gene, CDR3 protein, CDR3 DNA. A D gene is named only where the DNA matches it firmly. Expanded clones are given a class, and other clones once, few, many or no size at all.

TRBJ2-7,NA,TRBV12-3/TRBV12-4,NA,CASSLYPPASYEGSYEQYF,TGTGCCAGCAGTTTGTATCCTCCGGCGTCTTACGAAGGCTCCTACGAGCAGTACTTC
TRBJ1-2,few,TRBV29-1,NA,CSVRERNYGYTF,TGCAGCGTGCGCGAGAGAAACTATGGCTACACCTTC
TRBJ2-7,many,TRBV12-3/TRBV12-4,TRBD1,CASSSWGQVVYEQYF,TGTGCCAGCAGTTCGTGGGGACAGGTGGTATACGAGCAGTACTTC
TRBJ2-1,few,TRBV20-1,TRBD2,CSASRTSGHNEQFF,TGCAGTGCTAGCCGGACTAGCGGTCACAATGAGCAGTTCTTC
TRBJ1-1,NA,TRBV4-1,NA,CASSQDPSGHRNTEAFF,TGCGCCAGCAGCCAAGACCCCTCGGGACACCGGAACACTGAAGCTTTCTTT
TRBJ2-7,few,TRBV12-3/TRBV12-4,NA,CASSLADWRDPTYEQYF,TGTGCCAGCAGTTTAGCGGATTGGAGAGATCCTACCTACGAGCAGTACTTC
TRBJ2-7,NA,TRBV5-1,NA,CASSLAGSEISEQYF,TGCGCCAGCAGCTTGGCTGGTTCGGAAATCTCCGAGCAGTACTTC
TRBJ1-4,NA,TRBV12-3/TRBV12-4,NA,CASSLEGPATNEKLFF,TGTGCCAGCAGTTTGGAGGGCCCTGCAACTAATGAAAAACTGTTTTTT
TRBJ1-4,few,TRBV28,NA,CASSSGQGSGEKLFF,TGTGCCAGCAGTTCCGGCCAGGGGAGCGGTGAAAAACTGTTTTTT
TRBJ1-4,few,TRBV29-1,NA,CSVSGRLNEKLFF,TGCAGCGTTTCGGGCAGACTAAATGAAAAACTGTTTTTT
TRBJ1-6,NA,TRBV7-3,TRBD1,CASSLLGTGNNSPLHF,TGTGCCAGCAGCTTATTAGGGACAGGGAATAATTCACCCCTCCACTTT
TRBJ1-6,NA,TRBV12-3/TRBV12-4,NA,CASSFVPRDYNSPLHF,TGTGCCAGCAGTTTTGTTCCCAGGGATTATAATTCACCCCTCCACTTT
TRBJ1-2,few,TRBV5-1,NA,CASTQGDGYTF,TGCGCCAGCACTCAGGGAGATGGCTACACCTTC
TRBJ1-2,NA,TRBV11-2,NA,CASRRLGQNYGYTF,TGTGCCAGCAGGAGGTTAGGGCAGAACTATGGCTACACCTTC
TRBJ2-3,NA,TRBV7-2,NA,CASSFLGRFTDTQYF,TGTGCCAGCAGCTTCCTGGGACGTTTCACAGATACGCAGTATTTT
TRBJ2-1,NA,TRBV12-5,TRBD1,CASGLPAAGGNEQFF,TGTGCTAGTGGTTTGCCCGCGGCAGGGGGCAATGAGCAGTTCTTC
TRBJ2-1,NA,TRBV5-5,TRBD1,CASSSKPPGTGSGEQFF,TGTGCCAGCAGCTCGAAGCCCCCCGGGACAGGGTCAGGTGAGCAGTTCTTC
TRBJ1-2,few,TRBV24-1,NA,CATSLTGHGDYTF,TGTGCCACCAGTCTCACCGGACACGGGGACTACACCTTC
TRBJ2-7,few,TRBV29-1,NA,CSAHSGAEQYF,TGCAGCGCTCACTCAGGCGCTGAGCAGTACTTC
TRBJ1-2,NA,TRBV29-1,NA,CSGSQENYGYTF,TGCAGCGGCAGTCAAGAAAACTATGGCTACACCTTC
TRBJ2-1,few,TRBV20-1,TRBD2,CSARSSYGLAGANEQFF,TGCAGTGCTAGATCAAGTTACGGACTAGCGGGGGCGAATGAGCAGTTCTTC
TRBJ2-7,NA,TRBV4-2,NA,CASSQGLGTRYEQYF,TGTGCCAGCAGCCAAGGGTTAGGAACGAGATACGAGCAGTACTTC
TRBJ2-5,NA,TRBV7-2,TRBD2,CASSQAGRKTQYF,TGTGCCAGCAGCCAAGCGGGGAGAAAGACCCAGTACTTC
TRBJ2-3,NA,TRBV28,NA,CASSQGVFRSTDTQYF,TGTGCCAGCAGCCAAGGAGTTTTTCGAAGCACAGATACGCAGTATTTT
TRBJ1-2,many,TRBV6-4,TRBD1,CASSAGQNYGYTF,TGTGCCAGCAGTGCGGGACAGAACTATGGCTACACCTTC
TRBJ1-2,NA,TRBV7-9,NA,CASSLADRGYTF,TGTGCCAGCAGCTTAGCCGACAGGGGCTACACCTTC
TRBJ1-1,NA,TRBV4-2,NA,CASSQDVMNTEAFF,TGTGCCAGCAGCCAAGATGTCATGAACACTGAAGCTTTCTTT
TRBJ2-1,NA,TRBV29-1,NA,CSVEATVGNEQFF,TGCAGCGTTGAGGCGACAGTTGGGAATGAGCAGTTCTTC
TRBJ2-3,few,TRBV9,NA,CASSPMGRRTDTQYF,TGTGCCAGCAGCCCCATGGGACGGCGCACAGATACGCAGTATTTT
TRBJ1-2,many,TRBV5-1,TRBD1,CASSPSTGTGNYGYTF,TGCGCCAGCAGCCCCTCGACCGGGACAGGGAACTATGGCTACACCTTC
TRBJ2-1,few,TRBV12-3/TRBV12-4,NA,CASSPLRSRSEQFF,TGTGCCAGCAGCCCCCTACGAAGCCGGAGTGAGCAGTTCTTC
TRBJ2-7,NA,TRBV12-3/TRBV12-4,TRBD2,CASSFASGEAAYEQYF,TGTGCCAGCAGTTTTGCTAGCGGGGAGGCCGCCTACGAGCAGTACTTC
TRBJ2-6,many,TRBV10-3,NA,CAIGSEPSGANVLTF,TGTGCCATCGGCAGCGAACCCTCTGGGGCCAACGTCCTGACTTTC
TRBJ2-4,NA,TRBV12-3/TRBV12-4,NA,CASRAGPGEQYF,TGTGCCAGCAGAGCGGGTCCTGGGGAGCAGTACTTC
TRBJ2-1,few,TRBV6-2/TRBV6-3,NA,CASSSYSANEQFF,TGTGCCAGCAGTTCCTACTCCGCCAATGAGCAGTTCTTC
TRBJ2-5,NA,TRBV7-2,NA,CASSLLTQETQYF,TGTGCCAGCAGTTTGCTTACACAGGAGACCCAGTACTTC
TRBJ2-7,NA,TRBV20-1,TRBD1,CSAMRTGTIYEQYF,TGCAGTGCTATGAGGACAGGGACGATTTACGAGCAGTACTTC
TRBJ1-1,few,TRBV6-5,NA,CASISGTEAFF,TGTGCCAGCATCTCGGGCACTGAAGCTTTCTTT
TRBJ2-5,NA,TRBV18,NA,CASSPLRDPSSTQYF,TGTGCCAGCTCACCACTTAGGGACCCGAGTTCAACCCAGTACTTC
TRBJ1-2,NA,TRBV10-3,NA,CAISDKSNPGSYTF,TGTGCCATCAGTGATAAAAGCAACCCGGGGAGCTACACCTTC
TRBJ2-2,few,TRBV29-1,TRBD1,CSVRTGDTGELFF,TGCAGCGTCAGGACAGGGGACACCGGGGAGCTGTTTTTT
TRBJ2-3,NA,TRBV12-2,NA,CASRTRYHQTDTQYF,TGTGCAAGTCGCACCCGATACCACCAGACAGATACGCAGTATTTT
TRBJ1-4,NA,TRBV20-1,NA,CSAEIPSTGKLFF,TGCAGTGCCGAGATACCTTCGACTGGAAAACTGTTTTTT
TRBJ1-2,NA,TRBV9,NA,CASSALSNYGYTF,TGTGCCAGCAGCGCCCTTAGTAACTATGGCTACACCTTC
TRBJ2-1,few,TRBV28,NA,CASSNTVSYNEQFF,TGTGCCAGCAGTAATACAGTCTCCTACAATGAGCAGTTCTTC
TRBJ1-2,NA,TRBV6-2/TRBV6-3,TRBD1,CASRLTGQIYGYTF,TGTGCCAGCAGACTAACGGGACAGATTTATGGCTACACCTTC